The text below deals with one TCR beta chain. Original handling: How many nucleated cells were present was estimated from reference gene primer amplification. Produced via immunoSEQ multiplex PCR; TCRdb's table is partial and in-frame only. D and trimming were read from the DNA, whereas the V and J calls and clone size are those reported in that table. The sample comprises a few hundred thousand clones, 86% of which are singletons, and nearly 2% rests with the top ten. This CDR3 has 14 amino acids. These data come from a study of blood T cell repertoires in COVID-19. Across the whole study: Donors in the United States, Italy and Spain gave samples during acute or convalescent COVID-19. T cells, B-cell-depleted T cells, or PBMCs supplied cDNA or gDNA.

This receptor was obtained from a man younger than 45 with active or convalescent COVID-19. The sample taken for sequencing was peripheral blood. This sequence joins TRBV1 and TRBJ2-1; the listed D gene, TRBD1, was not tested against the DNA. TRBV1 is shown as a pseudogene. CDR3 sequence: CTSSQGQGANEQFF. DNA of the CDR3: TGCACCAGCAGCCAAGGACAGGGGGCGAATGAGCAGTTCTTC.